The 15 T cell receptor beta chains listed next were all sequenced from one sample in a study of radiation and T cells in renal cell carcinoma. This table comes from immunoSEQ multiplex PCR, and its TCRdb copy is limited to in-frame clones, with some not included. This sample carries more than 150,000 clones, around 90% of them seen once, and the ten largest clones take 10% to 15%. Time point in this sample: blood 2 weeks post-SBRT. Described treatment: 15 Gy SBRT to primary tumor, nephrectomy 4 weeks later. The specimen comprised blood, sampled from a patient whose treatment included radiotherapy and nephrectomy. These receptors were collected from a woman between 50 and 59 years old with renal cell carcinoma.

In this sample, this clone turned up once. CDR3 amino acids: CASSQVGTNNEQFF. Here the CDR3 DNA reads TGCGCCAGCAGCCAGGTGGGGACAAACAATGAGCAGTTCTTC. The chain couples TRBV4-1 to TRBJ2-1; maybe TRBD1 (6 bases). Germline CDR1 MGHRA, CDR2 YSYEKL. Deletions cut 3 bases from V and 5 bases from J, with 11 bases between. The CDR3 extends over 14 amino acids.

The chain recombines TRBV18 with TRBJ1-2; possible D gene TRBD1, 5 bases. Germline CDR1 is KGHSH and CDR2 is LQKENI. V was shortened by 2 bases and J by 4 bases, with 8 bases between the two germline ends. The CDR3 is 13 amino acids. The chain's CDR3 is CASSPGGIYGYTF. The CDR3 nucleotides read TGTGCCAGCTCACCAGGGGGGATCTATGGCTACACCTTC.

This sequence joins TRBV15 and TRBJ2-2, with D possibly called TRBD1 or TRBD2 (6 bases each). The CDR3 has 15 residues. V was cut by 8 bases and J by 1 base, with 14 bases left in between. Looked up from germline, CDR1 is LNHNV and CDR2 is YYDKDF (reference sequence). CDR3 protein: CATVSGGWNTGELFF. CDR3 in DNA: TGTGCCACCGTCTCCGGGGGCTGGAACACCGGGGAGCTGTTTTTT.

This clone appeared a few times. This rearrangement joins TRBV29-1 to TRBJ2-2; D uncertain. Per the germline V gene, CDR1 is SQVTM and CDR2 is ANQGSEA. The ends were cut back, 4 bases at V and 5 bases at J, with 5 bases in the middle. This CDR3 has 11 residues. The CDR3 DNA is TGCAGCGTTGGGTCTACCGGGGAGCTGTTTTTT. This codes for CSVGSTGELFF.

The chain uses TRBV5-1 and TRBJ2-5; 7 bases line up with TRBD1. The V gene end was trimmed by 5 bases and the J gene end by 1 base; junction bases not matched to a gene: 14. Germline values: CDR1 SGHRS, CDR2 YFSETQ. The CDR3 is 17 residues long. CDR3 in DNA: TGCGCCAGCAGTCCGGCCCTGGACAGGCTCCGCCAAGAGACCCAGTACTTC. As protein: CASSPALDRLRQETQYF.

Written as DNA, the CDR3 is TGTGCCAGCAGCCAAGAGTACAGGGGCATCAATCAGCCCCAGCATTTT. Translated, it gives CASSQEYRGINQPQHF. The rearrangement uses TRBV4-2 and TRBJ1-5; 7 bases fit TRBD1. Germline lookup yields CDR1 LGHNA and CDR2 YNFKEQ. V shed 0 bases, J shed 3 bases, and the junction held 5 bases outside the gene matches. The CDR3 contains 16 residues.

The chain couples TRBV9 to TRBJ2-1, with a tentative D call TRBD2 (7 bases). Trimming stripped 0 bases from V and 1 base from J, with 11 bases between. Germline CDR1 SGDLS, CDR2 YYNGEE. CDR3 size: 16 residues. Here the CDR3 DNA reads TGTGCCAGCAGCGTAGTGGGGGGGGCGTCCTACAATGAGCAGTTCTTC. Translated, it gives CASSVVGGASYNEQFF.

This sequence joins TRBV11-3 and TRBJ2-5; 7 bases map to TRBD2. J was trimmed by 9 bases and V by 4 bases; bases with no gene match: 8. Germline-derived CDR1 and CDR2 are SGHNT and YENEEA. The CDR3 is made up of 13 amino acids. DNA of the CDR3: TGTGCCAGCAGCTCTTCCCGTGGGGGGGCCCAGTACTTC. Protein: CASSSSRGGAQYF.

The chain employs TRBV2 and TRBJ1-5; D is possibly TRBD1 (6 bases). The CDR3 sequence is 16 residues long. With 8 bases removed from V and 5 bases from J, the gap between germline ends came to 22 bases. Germline CDR1 and CDR2: SNHLY and FYNNEI. The CDR3: CASGVVRGGFDQPQHF. CDR3 in DNA: TGTGCCAGCGGAGTCGTTCGGGGGGGCTTCGATCAGCCCCAGCATTTT.

The gene calls are TRBV5-1 and TRBJ2-7, with TRBD1 matching 8 bases. The CDR3 length is 12 residues. The junction had 4 bases not matched to a gene; V was cut back by 7 bases and J by 4 bases. CDR1 and CDR2 (germline): SGHRS, YFSETQ. CDR3 residues: CASGTGLYEQYF. The CDR3 nucleotides read TGCGCCAGCGGGACAGGTTTATACGAGCAGTACTTC.

The chain combines TRBV6-5 with TRBJ1-1; D ambiguous. CDR1 is MNHEY, CDR2 SVGAGI, per germline. V dropped 7 bases and J dropped 5 bases, with 14 bases sitting between them. The CDR3 is 13 amino acids. CDR3 DNA: TGTGCCAGCAATCAATATAGCGGGACTGAAGCTTTCTTT. Its protein is CASNQYSGTEAFF.

This clone was seen only once. The V gene is TRBV5-4, the J gene TRBJ1-5, with 11 bases that match TRBD1. This CDR3 region has 15 residues. Germline CDR1 and CDR2: SGHNT and YYREEE (reference sequence). The ends lost 4 bases at V and 6 bases at J; junction bases unmatched: 6. In DNA form, the CDR3 reads TGTGCCAGCAGCCCCGGGACAGGGGGTAGTCAGCCCCAGCATTTT. As protein: CASSPGTGGSQPQHF.

The genes are TRBV5-1 and TRBJ1-6, with a possible D match to TRBD1 (6 bases). The CDR3 totals 14 residues. CDR1 SGHRS and CDR2 YFSETQ come from the germline V gene. V was pared by 0 bases and J by 8 bases, with 9 bases between. The CDR3 protein is CASSLAQGHSPLHF. The CDR3 nucleotides are TGCGCCAGCAGCTTGGCACAGGGACATTCACCCCTCCACTTT.

The rearrangement joins TRBV2 to TRBJ1-2; D gene ambiguous. The CDR3 runs to 13 residues. The ends were cut back, 0 bases at V and 8 bases at J, with 10 bases in the middle. Germline-derived CDR1 and CDR2 are SNHLY and FYNNEI. The CDR3 is CASSEALARGYTF. The CDR3 DNA follows: TGTGCCAGCAGTGAAGCGCTTGCGAGAGGCTACACCTTC.

The rearrangement uses TRBV5-4 and TRBJ2-1, with 7 bases lining up with TRBD2. V was clipped by 4 bases and J by 12 bases; unmatched bases: 10. CDR3 size: 13 residues. In germline, CDR1 is SGHNT, CDR2 YYREEE (reference sequence). CDR3 coding DNA: TGTGCCAGCAGCCCCCTGCCGGGACTATCGCAGTTCTTC. This translates into CASSPLPGLSQFF.